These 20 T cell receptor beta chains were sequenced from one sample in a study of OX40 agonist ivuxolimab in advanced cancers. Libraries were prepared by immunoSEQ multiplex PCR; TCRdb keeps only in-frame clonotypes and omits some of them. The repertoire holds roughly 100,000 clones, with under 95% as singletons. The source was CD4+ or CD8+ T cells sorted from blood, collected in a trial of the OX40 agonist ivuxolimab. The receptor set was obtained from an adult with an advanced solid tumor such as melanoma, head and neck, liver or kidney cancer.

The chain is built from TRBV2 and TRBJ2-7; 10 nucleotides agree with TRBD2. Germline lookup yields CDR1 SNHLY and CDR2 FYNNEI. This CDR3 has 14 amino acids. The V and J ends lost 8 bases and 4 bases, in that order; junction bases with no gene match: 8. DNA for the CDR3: TGTGCCAGCCGGACCGGTAGCGGGGGGTACGAGCAGTACTTC. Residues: CASRTGSGGYEQYF. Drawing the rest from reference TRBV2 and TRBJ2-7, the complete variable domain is EPEVTQTPSHQVTQMGQEVILRCVPISNHLYFYWYRQILGQKVEFLVSFYNNEISEKSEIFDDQFSVERPDGSNFTLKIRSTKLEDSAMYFCASRTGSGGYEQYFGPGTRLTVT.

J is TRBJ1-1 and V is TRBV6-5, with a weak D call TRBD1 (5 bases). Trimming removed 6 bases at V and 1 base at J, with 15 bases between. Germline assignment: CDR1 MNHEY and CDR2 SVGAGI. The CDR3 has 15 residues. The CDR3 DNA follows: TGTGCCAGCAGAATTGGGGCAGGTACGAACACTGAAGCTTTCTTT. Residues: CASRIGAGTNTEAFF.

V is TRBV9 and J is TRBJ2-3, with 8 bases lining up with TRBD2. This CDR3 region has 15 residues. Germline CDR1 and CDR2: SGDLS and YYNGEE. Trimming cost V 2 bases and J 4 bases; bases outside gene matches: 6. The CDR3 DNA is TGTGCCAGCAGCGTGCGGGGGGCCCTCCCAGATACGCAGTATTTT. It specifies CASSVRGALPDTQYF.

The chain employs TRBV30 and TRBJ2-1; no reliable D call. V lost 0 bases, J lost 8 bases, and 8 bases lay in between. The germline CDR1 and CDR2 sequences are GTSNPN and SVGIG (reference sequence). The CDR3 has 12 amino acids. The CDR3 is CAWSVRQDEQFF. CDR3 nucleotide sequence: TGTGCCTGGAGTGTTCGTCAGGATGAGCAGTTCTTC.

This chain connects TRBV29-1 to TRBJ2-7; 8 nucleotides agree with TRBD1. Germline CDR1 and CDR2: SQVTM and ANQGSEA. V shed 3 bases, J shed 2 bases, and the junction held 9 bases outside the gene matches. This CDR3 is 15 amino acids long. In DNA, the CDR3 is TGCAGCGTTGAGGGGAGACAGGGGACGACCTACGAGCAGTACTTC. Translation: CSVEGRQGTTYEQYF.

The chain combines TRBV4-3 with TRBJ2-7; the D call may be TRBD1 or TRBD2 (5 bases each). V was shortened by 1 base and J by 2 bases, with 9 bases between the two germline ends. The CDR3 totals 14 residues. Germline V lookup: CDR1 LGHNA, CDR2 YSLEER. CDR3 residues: CASSQVGTAYEQYF. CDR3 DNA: TGCGCCAGCAGCCAAGTAGGGACCGCCTACGAGCAGTACTTC.

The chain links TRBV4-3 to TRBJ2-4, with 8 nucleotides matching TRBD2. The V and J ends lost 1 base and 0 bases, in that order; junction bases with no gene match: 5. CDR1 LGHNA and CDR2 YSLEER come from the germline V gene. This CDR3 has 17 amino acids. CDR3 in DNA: TGCGCCAGCAGCCAAGCCCGGGGGGGCTCAGCCAAAAACATTCAGTACTTC. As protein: CASSQARGGSAKNIQYF.

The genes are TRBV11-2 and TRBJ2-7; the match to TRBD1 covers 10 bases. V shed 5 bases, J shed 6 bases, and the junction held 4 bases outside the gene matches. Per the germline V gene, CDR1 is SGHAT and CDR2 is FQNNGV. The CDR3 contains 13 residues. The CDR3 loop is CASSAGTGVEQYF. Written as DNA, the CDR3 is TGTGCCAGCAGCGCTGGGACAGGGGTCGAGCAGTACTTC.

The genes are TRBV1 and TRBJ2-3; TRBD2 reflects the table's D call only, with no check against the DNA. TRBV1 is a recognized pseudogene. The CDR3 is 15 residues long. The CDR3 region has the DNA TGCACCAGCAGCCAAGGGGGGGGGTTCACAGATACGCAGTATTTT. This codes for CTSSQGGGFTDTQYF.

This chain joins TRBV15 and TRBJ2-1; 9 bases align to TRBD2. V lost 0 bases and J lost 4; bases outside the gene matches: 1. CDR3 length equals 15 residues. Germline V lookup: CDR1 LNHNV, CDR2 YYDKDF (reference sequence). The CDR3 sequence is CATSRESGRYNEQFF. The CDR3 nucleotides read TGTGCCACCAGCAGAGAAAGCGGGAGGTACAATGAGCAGTTCTTC. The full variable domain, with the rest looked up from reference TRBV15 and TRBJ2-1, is DAMVIQNPRYQVTQFGKPVTLSCSQTLNHNVMYWYQQKSSQAPKLLFHYYDKDFNNEADTPDNFQSRRPNTSFCFLDIRSPGLGDTAMYLCATSRESGRYNEQFFGPGTRLTVL.

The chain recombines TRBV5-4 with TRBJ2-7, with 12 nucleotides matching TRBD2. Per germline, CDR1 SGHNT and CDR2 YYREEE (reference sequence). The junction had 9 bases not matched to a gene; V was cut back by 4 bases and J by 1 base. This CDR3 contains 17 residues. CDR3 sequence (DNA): TGTGCCAGCAGCGCCGGACTAGCGGGAACACTTTCCTACGAGCAGTACTTC. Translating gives CASSAGLAGTLSYEQYF.

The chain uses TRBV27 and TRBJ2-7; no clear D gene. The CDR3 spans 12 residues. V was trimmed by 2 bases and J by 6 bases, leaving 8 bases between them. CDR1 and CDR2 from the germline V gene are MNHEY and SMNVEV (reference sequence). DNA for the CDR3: TGTGCCAGCAGTTTAGTCCCGGGCGAGCAGTACTTC. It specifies CASSLVPGEQYF.

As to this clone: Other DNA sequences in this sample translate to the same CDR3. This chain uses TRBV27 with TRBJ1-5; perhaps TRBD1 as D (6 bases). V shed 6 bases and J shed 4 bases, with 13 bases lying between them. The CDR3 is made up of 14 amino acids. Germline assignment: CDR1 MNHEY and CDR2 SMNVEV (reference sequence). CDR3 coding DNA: TGTGCCAGCAGCCCGGGGGCAACTAATCAGCCCCAGCATTTT. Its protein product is CASSPGATNQPQHF.

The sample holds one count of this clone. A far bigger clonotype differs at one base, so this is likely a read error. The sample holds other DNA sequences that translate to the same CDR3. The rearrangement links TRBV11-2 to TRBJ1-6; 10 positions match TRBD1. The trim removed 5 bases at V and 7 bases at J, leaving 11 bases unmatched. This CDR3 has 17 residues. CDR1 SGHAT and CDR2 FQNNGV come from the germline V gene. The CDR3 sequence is CASSQVSGTGANSPLHF. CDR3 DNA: TGTGCCAGCAGCCAAGTTAGCGGGACAGGGGCGAATTCACCCCTCCACTTT.

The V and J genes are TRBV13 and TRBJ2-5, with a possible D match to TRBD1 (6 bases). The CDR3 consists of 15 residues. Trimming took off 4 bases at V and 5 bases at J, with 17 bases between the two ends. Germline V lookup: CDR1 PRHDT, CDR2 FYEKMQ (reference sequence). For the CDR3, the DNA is TGTGCCAGCAGCTCCCGGGACAAGGGTATCGAGACCCAGTACTTC. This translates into CASSSRDKGIETQYF.

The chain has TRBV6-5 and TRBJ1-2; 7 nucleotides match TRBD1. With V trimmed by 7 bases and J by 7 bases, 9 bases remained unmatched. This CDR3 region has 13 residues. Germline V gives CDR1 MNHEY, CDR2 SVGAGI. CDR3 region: CASTRRDRGGYTF. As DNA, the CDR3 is TGTGCCAGCACTCGCCGGGACAGAGGTGGCTACACCTTC.

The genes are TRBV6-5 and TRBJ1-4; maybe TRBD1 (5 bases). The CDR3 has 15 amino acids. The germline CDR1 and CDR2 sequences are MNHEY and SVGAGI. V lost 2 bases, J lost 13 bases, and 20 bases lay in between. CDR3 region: CASSYQWGHDRLLFF. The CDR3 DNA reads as TGTGCCAGCAGTTACCAGTGGGGCCACGACAGATTACTGTTTTTT.

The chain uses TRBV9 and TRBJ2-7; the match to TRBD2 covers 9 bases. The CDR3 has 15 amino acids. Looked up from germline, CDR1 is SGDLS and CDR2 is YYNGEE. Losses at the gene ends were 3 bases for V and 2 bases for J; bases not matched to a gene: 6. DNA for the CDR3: TGTGCCAGCAGCGGTAGCGGGAGCACTCCCTACGAGCAGTACTTC. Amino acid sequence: CASSGSGSTPYEQYF. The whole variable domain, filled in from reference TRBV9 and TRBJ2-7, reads DSGVTQTPKHLITATGQRVTLRCSPRSGDLSVYWYQQSLDQGLQFLIQYYNGEERAKGNILERFSAQQFPDLHSELNLSSLELGDSALYFCASSGSGSTPYEQYFGPGTRLTVT.

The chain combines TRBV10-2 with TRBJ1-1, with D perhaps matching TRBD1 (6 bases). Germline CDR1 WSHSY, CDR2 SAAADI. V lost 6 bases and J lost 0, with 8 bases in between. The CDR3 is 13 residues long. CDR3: CASSQGLNTEAFF. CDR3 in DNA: TGCGCCAGCAGCCAGGGGCTGAACACTGAAGCTTTCTTT.

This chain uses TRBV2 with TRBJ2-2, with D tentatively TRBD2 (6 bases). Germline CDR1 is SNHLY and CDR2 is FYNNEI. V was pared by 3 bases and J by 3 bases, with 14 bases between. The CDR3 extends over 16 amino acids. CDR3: CASSDGPSVYTGELFF. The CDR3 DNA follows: TGTGCCAGCAGTGATGGACCTAGCGTTTACACCGGGGAGCTGTTTTTT.